This TCR beta chain was found in a study of identical twins. TCRdb reanalysed the 5' RACE reads using MiXCR and keeps one entry per CDR3 protein. The repertoire consists of approximately 620,000 distinct CDR3 sequences, with around 8.3% occurring once and the leading ten covering 0.85% to 1%. These data also formed part of another study, on yellow fever vaccine responses in identical twins.

The origin of this receptor is a woman under 30 in good health. The source material was PBMCs.

In DNA form, the CDR3 reads TGTGCCAGCAGCCCTACTAGCGGGGGACCAGATACGCAGTATTTT. Its protein product is CASSPTSGGPDTQYF. V gene TRBV6-1 combines with J gene TRBJ2-3, with 11 bases that match TRBD2. Germline CDR1 and CDR2: MNHNS and SASEGT. The length of the CDR3 is 15 residues. V dropped 6 bases and J dropped 4; count of bases not matched to a gene: 6.